The clone carrying this T cell receptor (beta chain) has a handful of counts. As yet, its antigen is unknown. An end of the junction does not agree with germline; a read error may underlie this. It was with 60 Vbeta and 13 Jbeta primers that the PCR ran. Assay: immunoSEQ multiplex PCR; the TCRdb copy retains only in-frame clones and omits some. The sample yields more than 85,000 clones, less than 85% seen once. These data come from a study of cytomegalovirus exposure and HLA in healthy donors. Regarding the study as a whole: Later analysis showed most CMV-associated TCR beta chains appearing HLA-restricted. Productive rates of about 87% or about 30% were seen for most TCR beta V segments in an earlier analysis. A classifier reportedly called cytomegalovirus status with high sensitivity and specificity. The study put roughly 160 TCR beta chains on its list as cytomegalovirus-associated.

Looked up from germline, CDR1 is SSHAT and CDR2 is FNYEAQ (reference sequence). The CDR3 consists of 15 residues. This clonotype was obtained from a man in his forties or fifties in good health and CMV-seropositive. The sample consisted of PBMCs. This chain connects TRBV7-7 to TRBJ2-7; the D gene is possibly TRBD2 (5 bases). The CDR3 loop reads CASSLGFGLLYEQYF. In nucleotides, the CDR3 is TGTGCTAGCAGCTTAGGTTTCGGACTTCTCTACGAGCAGTACTTC.